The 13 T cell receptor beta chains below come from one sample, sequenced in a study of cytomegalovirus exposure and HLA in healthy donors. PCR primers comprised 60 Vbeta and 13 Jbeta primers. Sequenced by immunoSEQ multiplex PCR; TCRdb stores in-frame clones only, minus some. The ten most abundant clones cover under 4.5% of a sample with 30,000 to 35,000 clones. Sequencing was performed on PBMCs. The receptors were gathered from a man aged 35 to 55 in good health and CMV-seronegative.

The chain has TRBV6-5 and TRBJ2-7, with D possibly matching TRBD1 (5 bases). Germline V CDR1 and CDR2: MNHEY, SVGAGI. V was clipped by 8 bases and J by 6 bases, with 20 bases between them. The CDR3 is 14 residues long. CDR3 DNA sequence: TGTGCCAGCCCCTTCGAAAGGGGTATAAGCGAGCAGTACTTC. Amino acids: CASPFERGISEQYF.

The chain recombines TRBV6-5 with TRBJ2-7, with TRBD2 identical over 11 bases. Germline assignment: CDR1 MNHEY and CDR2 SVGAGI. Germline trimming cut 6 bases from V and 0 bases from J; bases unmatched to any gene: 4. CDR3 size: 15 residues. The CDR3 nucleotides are TGTGCCAGCAGCTCAACTAGCGGGAGCTCCTACGAGCAGTACTTC. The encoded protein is CASSSTSGSSYEQYF.

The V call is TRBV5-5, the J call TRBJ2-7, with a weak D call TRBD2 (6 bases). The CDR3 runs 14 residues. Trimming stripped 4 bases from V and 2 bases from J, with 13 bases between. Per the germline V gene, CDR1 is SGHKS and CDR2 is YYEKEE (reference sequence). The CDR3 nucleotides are TGTGCCAGCAGCCACCGGGACTTGGCCTACGAGCAGTACTTC. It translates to CASSHRDLAYEQYF.

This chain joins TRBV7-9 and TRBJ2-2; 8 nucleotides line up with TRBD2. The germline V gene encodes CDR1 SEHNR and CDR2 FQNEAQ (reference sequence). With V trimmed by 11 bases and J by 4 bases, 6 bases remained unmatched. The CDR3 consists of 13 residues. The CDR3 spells CAFAGGGTGELFF. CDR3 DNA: TGTGCCTTTGCGGGAGGTGGCACCGGGGAGCTGTTTTTT.

This chain's CDR3 is CASSKLAGAGELFF. In nucleotides, the CDR3 is TGTGCCAGCAGTAAGCTAGCGGGAGCCGGGGAGCTGTTTTTT. This chain connects TRBV6-4 to TRBJ2-2; 10 nucleotides agree with TRBD2. The CDR3 is 14 residues long. Looked up from germline, CDR1 is MRHNA and CDR2 is SNTAGT. V was clipped by 5 bases and J by 6 bases; unmatched bases: 3.

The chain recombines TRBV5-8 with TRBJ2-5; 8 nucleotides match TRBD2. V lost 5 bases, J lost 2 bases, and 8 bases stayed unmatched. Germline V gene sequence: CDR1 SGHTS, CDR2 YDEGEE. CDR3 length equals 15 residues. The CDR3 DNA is TGTGCCAGCAGTTCTGGCGGGAGGACTCAAGAGACCCAGTACTTC. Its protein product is CASSSGGRTQETQYF.

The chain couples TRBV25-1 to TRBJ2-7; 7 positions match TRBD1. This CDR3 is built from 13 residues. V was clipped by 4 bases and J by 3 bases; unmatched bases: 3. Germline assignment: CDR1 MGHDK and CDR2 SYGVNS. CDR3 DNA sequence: TGTGCCAGCAGTGCGGCAGGGGGCTACGAGCAGTACTTC. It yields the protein CASSAAGGYEQYF.

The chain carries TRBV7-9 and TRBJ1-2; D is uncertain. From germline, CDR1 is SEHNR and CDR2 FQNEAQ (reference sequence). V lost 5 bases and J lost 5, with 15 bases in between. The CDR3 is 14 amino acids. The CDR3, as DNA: TGTGCCAGCAGCCCCCGGGGATGGCGATATGGCTACACCTTC. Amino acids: CASSPRGWRYGYTF. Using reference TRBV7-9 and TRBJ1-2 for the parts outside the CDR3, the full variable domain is DTGVSQNPRHKITKRGQNVTFRCDPISEHNRLYWYRQTLGQGPEFLTYFQNEAQLEKSRLLSDRFSAERPKGSFSTLEIQRTEQGDSAMYLCASSPRGWRYGYTFGSGTRLTVV.

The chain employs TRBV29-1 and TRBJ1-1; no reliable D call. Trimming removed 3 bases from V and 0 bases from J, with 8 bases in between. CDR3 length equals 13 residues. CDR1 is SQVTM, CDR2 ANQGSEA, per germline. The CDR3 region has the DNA TGCAGCGTTGATAGAACGGTGAACACTGAAGCTTTCTTT. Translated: CSVDRTVNTEAFF.

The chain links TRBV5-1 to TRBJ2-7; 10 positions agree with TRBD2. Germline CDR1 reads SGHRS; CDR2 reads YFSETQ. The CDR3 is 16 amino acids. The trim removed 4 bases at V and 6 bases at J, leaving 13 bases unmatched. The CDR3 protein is CASSPYSGTSEVEQYF. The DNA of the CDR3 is TGCGCCAGCAGCCCCTACTCCGGGACTAGCGAGGTCGAGCAGTACTTC.

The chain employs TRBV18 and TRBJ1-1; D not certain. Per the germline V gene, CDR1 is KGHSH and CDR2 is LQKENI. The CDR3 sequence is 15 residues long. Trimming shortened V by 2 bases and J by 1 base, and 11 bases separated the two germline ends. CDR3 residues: CASSPGLRGNTEAFF. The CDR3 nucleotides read TGTGCCAGCTCACCAGGGTTACGGGGGAACACTGAAGCTTTCTTT.

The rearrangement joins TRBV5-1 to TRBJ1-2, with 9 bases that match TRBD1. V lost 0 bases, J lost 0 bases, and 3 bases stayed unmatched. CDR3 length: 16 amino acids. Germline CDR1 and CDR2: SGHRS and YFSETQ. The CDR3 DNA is TGCGCCAGCAGCTTGGGCGGACAGGGGACTAACTATGGCTACACCTTC. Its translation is CASSLGGQGTNYGYTF. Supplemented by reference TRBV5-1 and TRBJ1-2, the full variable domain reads KAGVTQTPRYLIKTRGQQVTLSCSPISGHRSVSWYQQTPGQGLQFLFEYFSETQRNKGNFPGRFSGRQFSNSRSEMNVSTLELGDSALYLCASSLGGQGTNYGYTFGSGTRLTVV.

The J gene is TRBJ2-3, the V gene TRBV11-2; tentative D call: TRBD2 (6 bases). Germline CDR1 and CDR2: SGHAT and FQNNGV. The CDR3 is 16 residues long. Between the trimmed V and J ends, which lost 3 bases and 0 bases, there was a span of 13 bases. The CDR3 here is CASSLGVAASTDTQYF. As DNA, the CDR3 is TGTGCCAGCAGCTTGGGTGTAGCGGCTAGCACAGATACGCAGTATTTT.